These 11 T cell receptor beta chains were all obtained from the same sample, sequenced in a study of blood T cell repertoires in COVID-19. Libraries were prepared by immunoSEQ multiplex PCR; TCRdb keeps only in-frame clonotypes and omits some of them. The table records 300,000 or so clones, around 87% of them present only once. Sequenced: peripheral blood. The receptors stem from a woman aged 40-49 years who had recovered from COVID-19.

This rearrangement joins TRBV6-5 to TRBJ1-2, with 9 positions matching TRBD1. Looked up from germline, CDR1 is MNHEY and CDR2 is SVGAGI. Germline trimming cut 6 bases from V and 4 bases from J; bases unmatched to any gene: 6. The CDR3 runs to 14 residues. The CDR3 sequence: CASRTGTGSYGYTF. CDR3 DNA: TGTGCCAGCAGGACCGGGACAGGGTCCTATGGCTACACCTTC.

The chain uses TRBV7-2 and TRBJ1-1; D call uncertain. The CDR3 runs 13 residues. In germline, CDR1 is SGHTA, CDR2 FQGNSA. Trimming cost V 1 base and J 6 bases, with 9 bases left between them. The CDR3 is CASSLVVVAEAFF. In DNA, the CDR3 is TGTGCCAGCAGCTTAGTCGTCGTCGCTGAAGCTTTCTTT.

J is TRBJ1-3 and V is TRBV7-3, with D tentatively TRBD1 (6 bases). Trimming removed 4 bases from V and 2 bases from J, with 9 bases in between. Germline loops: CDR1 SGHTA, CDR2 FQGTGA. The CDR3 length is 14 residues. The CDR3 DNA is TGTGCCAGCAGCTCAGGACAGCCTGGAAACACCATATATTTT. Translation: CASSSGQPGNTIYF.

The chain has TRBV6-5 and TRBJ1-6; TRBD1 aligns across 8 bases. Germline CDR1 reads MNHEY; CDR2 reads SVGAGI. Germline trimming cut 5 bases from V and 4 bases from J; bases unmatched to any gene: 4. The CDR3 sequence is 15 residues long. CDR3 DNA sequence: TGTGCCAGCAGTCCACAGGGGGTGTATAATTCACCCCTCCACTTT. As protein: CASSPQGVYNSPLHF.

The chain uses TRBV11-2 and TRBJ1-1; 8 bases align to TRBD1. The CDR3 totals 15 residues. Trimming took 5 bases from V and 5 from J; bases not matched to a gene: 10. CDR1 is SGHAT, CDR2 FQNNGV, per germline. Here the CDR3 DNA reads TGTGCCAGCAGCCCAGGGGGCGGGGCGAAGACTGAAGCTTTCTTT. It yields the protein CASSPGGGAKTEAFF.

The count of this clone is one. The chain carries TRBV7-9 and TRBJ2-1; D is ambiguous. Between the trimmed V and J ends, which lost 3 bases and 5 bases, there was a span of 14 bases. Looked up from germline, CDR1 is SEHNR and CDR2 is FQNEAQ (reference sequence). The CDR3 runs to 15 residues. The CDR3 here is CASSFTNGYNNEQFF. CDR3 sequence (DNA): TGTGCCAGCAGCTTTACCAACGGTTATAACAATGAGCAGTTCTTC.

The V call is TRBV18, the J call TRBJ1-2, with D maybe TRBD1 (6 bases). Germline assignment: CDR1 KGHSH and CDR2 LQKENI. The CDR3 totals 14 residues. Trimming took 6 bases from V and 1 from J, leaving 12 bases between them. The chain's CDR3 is CASSPLGGNYGYTF. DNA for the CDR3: TGTGCCAGCTCCCCGTTAGGGGGTAACTATGGCTACACCTTC. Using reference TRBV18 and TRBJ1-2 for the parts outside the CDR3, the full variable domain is NAGVMQNPRHLVRRRGQEARLRCSPMKGHSHVYWYRQLPEEGLKFMVYLQKENIIDESGMPKERFSAEFPKEGPSILRIQQVVRGDSAAYFCASSPLGGNYGYTFGSGTRLTVV.

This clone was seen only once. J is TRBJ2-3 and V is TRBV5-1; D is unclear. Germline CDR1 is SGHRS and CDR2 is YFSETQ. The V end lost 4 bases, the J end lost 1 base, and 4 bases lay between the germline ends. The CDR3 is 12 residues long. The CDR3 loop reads CASSPGTDTQYF. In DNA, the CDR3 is TGCGCCAGCAGCCCCGGCACAGATACGCAGTATTTT.

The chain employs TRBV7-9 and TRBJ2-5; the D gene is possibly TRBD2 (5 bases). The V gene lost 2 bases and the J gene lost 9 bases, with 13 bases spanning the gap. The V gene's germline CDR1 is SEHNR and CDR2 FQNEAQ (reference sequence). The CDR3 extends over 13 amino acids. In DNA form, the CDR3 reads TGTGCCAGCAGCTTACTAGCTAGGGCGGCCCAGTACTTC. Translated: CASSLLARAAQYF.

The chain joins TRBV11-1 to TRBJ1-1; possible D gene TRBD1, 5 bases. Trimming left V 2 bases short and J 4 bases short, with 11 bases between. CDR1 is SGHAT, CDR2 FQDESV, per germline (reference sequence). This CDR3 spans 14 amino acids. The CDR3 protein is CASSLRRGTTEAFF. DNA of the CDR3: TGTGCCAGCAGCTTAAGGAGGGGAACCACTGAAGCTTTCTTT.

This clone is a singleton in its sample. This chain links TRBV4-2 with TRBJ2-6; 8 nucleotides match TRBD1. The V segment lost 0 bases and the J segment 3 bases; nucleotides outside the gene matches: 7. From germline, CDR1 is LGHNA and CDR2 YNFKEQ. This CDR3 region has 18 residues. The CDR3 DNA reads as TGTGCCAGCAGCCAAGACCCAGGGGGCTCCTTTGGGGCCAACGTCCTGACTTTC. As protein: CASSQDPGGSFGANVLTF.